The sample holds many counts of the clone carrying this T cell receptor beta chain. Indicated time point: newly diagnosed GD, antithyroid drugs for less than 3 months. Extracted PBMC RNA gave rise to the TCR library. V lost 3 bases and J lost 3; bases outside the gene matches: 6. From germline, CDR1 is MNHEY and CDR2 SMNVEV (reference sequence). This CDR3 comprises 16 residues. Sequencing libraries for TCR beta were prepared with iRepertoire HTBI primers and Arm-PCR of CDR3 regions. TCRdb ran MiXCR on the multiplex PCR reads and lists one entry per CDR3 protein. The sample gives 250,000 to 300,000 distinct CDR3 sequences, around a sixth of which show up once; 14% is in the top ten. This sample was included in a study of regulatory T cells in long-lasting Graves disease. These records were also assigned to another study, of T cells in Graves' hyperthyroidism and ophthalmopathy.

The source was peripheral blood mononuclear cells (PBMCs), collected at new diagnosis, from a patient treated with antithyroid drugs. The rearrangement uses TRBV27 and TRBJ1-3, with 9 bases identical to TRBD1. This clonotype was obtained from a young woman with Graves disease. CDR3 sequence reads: CASSFTGTGYGNTIYF. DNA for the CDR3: TGTGCCAGCAGTTTTACCGGGACAGGGTATGGAAACACCATATATTTT.